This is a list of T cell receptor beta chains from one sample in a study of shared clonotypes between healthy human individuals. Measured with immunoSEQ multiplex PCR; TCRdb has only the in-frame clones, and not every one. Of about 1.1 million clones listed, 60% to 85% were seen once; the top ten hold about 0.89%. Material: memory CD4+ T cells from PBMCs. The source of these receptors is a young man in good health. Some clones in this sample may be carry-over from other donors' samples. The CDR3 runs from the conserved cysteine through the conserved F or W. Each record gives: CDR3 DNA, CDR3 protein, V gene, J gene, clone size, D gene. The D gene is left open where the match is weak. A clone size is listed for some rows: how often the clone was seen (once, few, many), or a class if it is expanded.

TGTGCCAGCAGGATACAAGAGACCCAGTACTTC	CASRIQETQYF	TRBV28	TRBJ2-5	.	.
TGTGCCAGCAGCAATCTCCCCGGGGCCCCGAGCGAGCAGTACTTC	CASSNLPGAPSEQYF	TRBV7-9	TRBJ2-7	.	.
TGTGCCAGTACGGAGACCTACTATGGCTACACCTTC	CASTETYYGYTF	TRBV19	TRBJ1-2	.	.
TGTGCCAGCTCACCGCGGGACAGCAACACCGGGGAGCTGTTTTTT	CASSPRDSNTGELFF	TRBV18	TRBJ2-2	.	.
TGCGCCAGCAGCTTAGGCGAGTACTCCTACAATGAGCAGTTCTTC	CASSLGEYSYNEQFF	TRBV5-1	TRBJ2-1	.	.
TGTGCCAGCACTTTTTATAGGACAGTGAACACTGAAGCTTTCTTT	CASTFYRTVNTEAFF	TRBV2	TRBJ1-1	.	.
TGTGCCAGCAGCAAATCAGGTGGCAATCAGCCCCAGCATTTT	CASSKSGGNQPQHF	TRBV7-8	TRBJ1-5	.	.
TGCGCCAGCAGCTTGGTGTTAGCGGGAGAAACCGGGGAGCTGTTTTTT	CASSLVLAGETGELFF	TRBV5-1	TRBJ2-2	.	TRBD2
TGCGCCAGCAGCCTAGGGTTGTCCGGCGCTGAAGCTTTCTTT	CASSLGLSGAEAFF	TRBV5-1	TRBJ1-1	.	.
TGTGCCAGCAGCTCATACTCCGGGACAGGGACCGGGGAGCTGTTTTTT	CASSSYSGTGTGELFF	TRBV7-2	TRBJ2-2	.	TRBD1
TGTGCCAGCAGCTTAGGGCTAGGGAACACCGGGGAGCTGTTTTTT	CASSLGLGNTGELFF	TRBV7-7	TRBJ2-2	.	.
TGTGCCAGCAGCTTAGTTCCAGCCTTACTCGGGAGGAGCTACGAGCAGTACTTC	CASSLVPALLGRSYEQYF	TRBV7-6	TRBJ2-7	.	TRBD2
TGTGCCAGCAGTCCGGGAGCCCGTCGGGAGACCCAGTACTTC	CASSPGARRETQYF	TRBV6-1	TRBJ2-5	.	.
TGCGCCAGCAGCTTGTTACAAGGGTCCCCGAATGAAAAACTGTTTTTT	CASSLLQGSPNEKLFF	TRBV5-1	TRBJ1-4	.	.
TGTGCCAGCAGCTTAGTTATACAGAGCTCCGGGTACGAGCAGTACTTC	CASSLVIQSSGYEQYF	TRBV11-2	TRBJ2-7	once	.
TGTGCCAGCAGCGTTTCGGGGGAAAACACTGAAGCTTTCTTT	CASSVSGENTEAFF	TRBV9	TRBJ1-1	.	.
TGTGCCACCAGGACGGTCGGGGGGCGATCGGAGACCCAGTACTTC	CATRTVGGRSETQYF	TRBV28	TRBJ2-5	.	.
TGTGCCAGCAGCCCCAAGGGGGGTAACTTC	CASSPKGGNF	TRBV11-3	TRBJ2-5	.	.
TGCGCCAGCAGTCAATGGGAGAGACTCGGGGCCTCCTACGAGCAGTACTTC	CASSQWERLGASYEQYF	TRBV23-1	TRBJ2-7	few	.
TGTGCCAGTACCCCTCGGGGCTTTCGTGAAGCTTTCTTT	CASTPRGFREAFF	TRBV19	TRBJ1-1	.	.
TGTGCCAGCAGCGTAGGGCAGGGGTGGGATCAGCCCCAGCATTTT	CASSVGQGWDQPQHF	TRBV9	TRBJ1-5	.	.
TGTGCCAGCACCCCGGGGGGGAATAGCAATCAGCCCCAGCATTTT	CASTPGGNSNQPQHF	TRBV28	TRBJ1-5	once	.
TGTGCCAGTAGTATAGATCCGGGTAGGCCCACTGAAGCTTTCTTT	CASSIDPGRPTEAFF	TRBV19	TRBJ1-1	once	.
TGCGCCAGCAGCTACCTTCGAAGCGGGAGGGAGGCAGATACGCAGTATTTT	CASSYLRSGREADTQYF	TRBV5-1	TRBJ2-3	few	TRBD2
TGCGCCAGCAGCCAAGTCGGGGGGTTCGAGCAGTACTTC	CASSQVGGFEQYF	TRBV4-1	TRBJ2-7	.	TRBD2
TGTGCCAGCAGGAGGACAGGGGCGAACACTGAAGCTTTCTTT	CASRRTGANTEAFF	TRBV2	TRBJ1-1	.	TRBD1
TGTGCCAGCAGCTTAGTGTTTGGGTACACTGAAGCTTTCTTT	CASSLVFGYTEAFF	TRBV11-2	TRBJ1-1	few	.
TGTGCCAGTAGTAGTCGACAGGCCCCAAAAACCGGGGAGCTGTTTTTT	CASSSRQAPKTGELFF	TRBV19	TRBJ2-2	.	.